The rows below give T cell receptor beta chains drawn from one sample of a study of cytomegalovirus exposure and HLA in healthy donors. The protocol was immunoSEQ multiplex PCR, while the TCRdb copy is restricted to in-frame clones and leaves out a portion. The table lists 65,000 to 75,000 clones, around three quarters of them singletons. The sequenced sample was PBMCs. The source is a man between 45 and 60 years old in good health and CMV-seronegative. The CDR3 runs from the conserved cysteine through the conserved F or W. The D gene is left open where the match is weak. Some rows have no size entry. The others give once, few or many, or a class for an expanded clone.

cdr3_length	clone_size	v_call	d_call	j_call	cdr3_aa	cdr3_nt
15	.	TRBV28	TRBD2	TRBJ2-1	CASSLAGNSYNEQFF	TGTGCCAGCAGTCTAGCGGGCAACTCCTACAATGAGCAGTTCTTC
12	.	TRBV19	.	TRBJ1-1	CASSNSVPEAFF	TGTGCCAGTAGCAACTCGGTCCCTGAAGCTTTCTTT
11	.	TRBV30	.	TRBJ2-7	CAWSRVREQYF	TGTGCCTGGAGTCGGGTTCGGGAGCAGTACTTC
14	few	TRBV2	.	TRBJ2-5	CASSESEGQQTQYF	TGTGCCAGCAGTGAATCGGAGGGTCAGCAGACCCAGTACTTC
12	once	TRBV19	.	TRBJ1-5	CASSVRGQPQHF	TGTGCCAGTAGTGTCAGGGGTCAGCCCCAGCATTTT
14	.	TRBV5-4	TRBD1	TRBJ2-7	CASRRDRGSYEQYF	TGTGCCAGCAGACGGGACAGGGGGTCCTACGAGCAGTACTTC
14	.	TRBV18	.	TRBJ1-4	CASSPAATNEKLFF	TGTGCCAGCTCACCGGCTGCAACTAATGAAAAACTGTTTTTT
14	.	TRBV19	TRBD1	TRBJ2-7	CASRPGQGPYEQYF	TGTGCCAGTAGACCGGGACAGGGGCCCTACGAGCAGTACTTC
14	.	TRBV2	.	TRBJ1-5	CASSLRASDQPQHF	TGTGCCAGCAGCCTCAGGGCATCGGATCAGCCCCAGCATTTT
15	.	TRBV7-5	.	TRBJ2-2	CVRSLRAGKLGELFF	TGTGTCAGAAGCTTACGCGCGGGGAAATTAGGGGAGCTGTTTTTT
15	.	TRBV29-1	TRBD2	TRBJ2-7	CSVEPTSGGWDEQYF	TGCAGCGTTGAACCAACTAGCGGGGGGTGGGACGAGCAGTACTTC
13	.	TRBV5-1	.	TRBJ2-5	CASSRAGRETQYF	TGCGCCAGCAGCCGGGCGGGTCGGGAGACCCAGTACTTC
15	.	TRBV5-1	.	TRBJ2-2	CASSFGTLAAGELFF	TGCGCCAGCAGTTTCGGGACCTTAGCGGCCGGGGAGCTGTTTTTT
13	once	TRBV27	.	TRBJ1-3	CASSFSSGNTIYF	TGTGCCAGCAGTTTCAGCTCTGGAAACACCATATATTTT
14	.	TRBV11-2	TRBD1	TRBJ2-1	CASRRPGQGDEQFF	TGTGCCAGCAGACGACCGGGACAGGGAGATGAGCAGTTCTTC
17	.	TRBV4-2	.	TRBJ2-1	CASSQVILDSSYNEQFF	TGTGCCAGCAGCCAAGTGATTCTGGACAGCTCCTACAATGAGCAGTTCTTC
14	.	TRBV27	.	TRBJ1-1	CASSLISHNTEAFF	TGTGCCAGCAGTTTAATTAGCCACAACACTGAAGCTTTCTTT
12	.	TRBV5-1	TRBD2	TRBJ2-7	CASGLESYEQYF	TGCGCCAGCGGACTAGAAAGCTACGAGCAGTACTTC
15	.	TRBV6-1	.	TRBJ1-1	CASSDRTARNTEAFF	TGTGCCAGCAGTGATCGGACAGCCCGGAACACTGAAGCTTTCTTT
10	.	TRBV2	.	TRBJ2-1	CASTENEQFF	TGTGCCAGCACCGAGAATGAGCAGTTCTTC
13	.	TRBV6-6	TRBD1	TRBJ1-2	CASSFTGAYGYTF	TGTGCCAGCAGTTTCACAGGGGCCTATGGCTACACCTTC
14	once	TRBV6-6	.	TRBJ2-5	CASKLGGAQETQYF	TGTGCCAGCAAACTTGGGGGGGCACAAGAGACCCAGTACTTC
19	.	TRBV5-4	TRBD2	TRBJ2-5	CASSPRRSFRAGGRETQYF	TGTGCCAGCAGCCCCCGCCGGTCTTTTCGAGCGGGGGGAAGAGAGACCCAGTACTTC
12	.	TRBV27	.	TRBJ1-2	CASSTTGFGYTF	TGTGCCAGCAGTACCACCGGGTTTGGCTACACCTTC
13	.	TRBV6-6	.	TRBJ1-5	CASRTRGNQPQHF	TGTGCCAGCAGGACTAGGGGTAATCAGCCCCAGCATTTT
15	.	TRBV4-2	TRBD1	TRBJ1-5	CASSRQGQALQPQHF	TGTGCCAGCAGCCGCCAGGGACAGGCCTTGCAGCCCCAGCATTTT
14	.	TRBV6-5	.	TRBJ2-2	CASMFGPLTGELFF	TGTGCCAGCATGTTCGGTCCTCTCACCGGGGAGCTGTTTTTT
16	few	TRBV9	TRBD1	TRBJ1-3	CASSVRTGNSGNTIYF	TGTGCCAGCAGCGTGAGGACAGGCAACTCTGGAAACACCATATATTTT